This T cell receptor beta chain was identified in a study of T cell changes during pregnancy in multiple sclerosis. V was trimmed by 5 bases and J by 2 bases, leaving 12 bases between them. Germline CDR1 and CDR2: MDHEN and SYDVKM. This CDR3 has 14 amino acids. The table came from immunoSEQ multiplex PCR; TCRdb's copy has only in-frame clones and leaves some out. The sample carries about 45,000 clones, just over 90% recorded once. The sequencing sample was made of PBMCs (not recorded whether the cells were cultured). The chain is built from TRBV28 and TRBJ2-5; D is possibly TRBD1 (6 bases). The origin of this receptor is a female donor with multiple sclerosis, enrolled in a pregnancy study. The CDR3 reads CASSPTGKQETQYF. As DNA, the CDR3 is TGTGCCAGCAGTCCCACAGGGAAACAAGAGACCCAGTACTTC.